Listed below are T cell receptor beta chains from one sample, sequenced in a study of OX40 agonist ivuxolimab in advanced cancers. Sequencing used immunoSEQ multiplex PCR; TCRdb keeps in-frame clones, though not all of them. The sample carries some 64,000 clones, nearly 90% recorded once. This specimen was CD4+ or CD8+ T cells sorted from blood, taken in a trial of the OX40 agonist ivuxolimab. The source is an adult with an advanced solid tumor such as melanoma, head and neck, liver or kidney cancer. Each CDR3 is given with its conserved first and last residue. The D gene is left open where the match is weak. Not every row has a clone size; where given, it reads once, few, many or a size class.

>-|TRBJ2-3|TRBD1|TRBV6-1
CASSGGTGLTDTQYF
TGTGCCAGCAGTGGGGGGACAGGACTCACAGATACGCAGTATTTT
>-|TRBJ2-1|TRBD1|TRBV4-2
CASSQILQGSYSNEQFF
TGTGCCAGCAGCCAGATCCTACAGGGGTCCTACAGCAATGAGCAGTTCTTC
>once|TRBJ2-2|TRBD2|TRBV5-4
CASSLGAAGGPIRGTGELFF
TGTGCCAGCAGCTTGGGGGCCGCGGGGGGCCCCATTAGAGGCACCGGGGAGCTGTTTTTT
>-|TRBJ1-1|TRBD1|TRBV5-4
CASSLGGRGQAEAFF
TGTGCCAGCAGCTTGGGGGGCAGGGGGCAGGCTGAAGCTTTCTTT
>-|TRBJ2-2|-|TRBV6-4
CASSATDTGELFF
TGTGCCAGCAGTGCAACCGACACCGGGGAGCTGTTTTTT
>-|TRBJ1-4|TRBD1|TRBV11-2
CASSLRQGGEKLFF
TGTGCCAGCAGCTTACGACAGGGGGGAGAAAAACTGTTTTTT
>-|TRBJ1-2|-|TRBV6-5
CASSYLTGNGGYTF
TGTGCCAGCAGTTACCTAACAGGAAACGGCGGCTACACCTTC
>-|TRBJ2-5|-|TRBV5-1
CASSSPQETQYF
TGCGCCAGCAGCTCGCCCCAAGAGACCCAGTACTTC
>once|TRBJ1-2|-|TRBV6-6
CASSSRDISYGYTF
TGTGCCAGCAGCTCCCGGGACATTTCCTATGGCTACACCTTC
>-|TRBJ2-7|TRBD1|TRBV11-2
CASSYDRGYEQYF
TGTGCCAGCAGCTACGACAGGGGCTACGAGCAGTACTTC
>-|TRBJ1-2|-|TRBV5-4
CASSLEVRDGYTF
TGTGCCAGCAGCTTGGAGGTCCGGGATGGCTACACCTTC
>-|TRBJ1-5|-|TRBV18
CASSPKGQPQHF
TGTGCCAGCTCACCAAAGGGTCAGCCCCAGCATTTT
>-|TRBJ2-7|-|TRBV19
CASSPSGEPYEQYF
TGTGCCAGTAGTCCCTCTGGAGAGCCCTACGAGCAGTACTTC
>-|TRBJ2-5|-|TRBV20-1
CSARRQETQYF
TGCAGTGCTAGACGACAAGAGACCCAGTACTTC
>-|TRBJ1-4|TRBD1|TRBV27
CASSLYRGNEKLFF
TGTGCCAGCAGTTTATACAGGGGTAATGAAAAACTGTTTTTT
>-|TRBJ2-1|-|TRBV11-2
CASSLGGTSYNEQFF
TGTGCCAGCAGCCTCGGCGGGACCTCCTACAATGAGCAGTTCTTC
>-|TRBJ2-5|-|TRBV5-4
CASSFGEETQYF
TGTGCCAGCAGCTTTGGGGAGGAGACCCAGTACTTC